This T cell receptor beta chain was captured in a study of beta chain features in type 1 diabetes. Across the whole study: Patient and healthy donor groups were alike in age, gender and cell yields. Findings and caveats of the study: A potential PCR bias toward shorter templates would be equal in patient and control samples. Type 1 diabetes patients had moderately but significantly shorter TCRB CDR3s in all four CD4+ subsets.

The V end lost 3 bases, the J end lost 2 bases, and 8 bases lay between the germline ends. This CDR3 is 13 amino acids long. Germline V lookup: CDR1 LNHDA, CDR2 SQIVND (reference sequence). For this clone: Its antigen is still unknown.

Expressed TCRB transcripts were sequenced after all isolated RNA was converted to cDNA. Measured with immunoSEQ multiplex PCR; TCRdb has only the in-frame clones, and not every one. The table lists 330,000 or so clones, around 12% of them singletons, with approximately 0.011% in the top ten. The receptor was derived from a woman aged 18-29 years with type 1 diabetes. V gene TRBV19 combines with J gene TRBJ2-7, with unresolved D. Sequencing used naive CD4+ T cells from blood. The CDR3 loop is CASSMVAAYEQYF. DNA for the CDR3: TGTGCCAGTAGTATGGTAGCAGCCTACGAGCAGTACTTC.